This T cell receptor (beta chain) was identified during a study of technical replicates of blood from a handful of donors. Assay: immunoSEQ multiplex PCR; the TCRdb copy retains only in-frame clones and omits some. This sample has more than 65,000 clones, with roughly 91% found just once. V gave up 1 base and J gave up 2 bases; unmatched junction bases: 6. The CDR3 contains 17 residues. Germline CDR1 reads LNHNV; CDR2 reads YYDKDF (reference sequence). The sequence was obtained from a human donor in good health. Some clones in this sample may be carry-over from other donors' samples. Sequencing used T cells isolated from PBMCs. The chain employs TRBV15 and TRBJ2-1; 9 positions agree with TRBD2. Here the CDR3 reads CATSRVPSGTTYNEQFF. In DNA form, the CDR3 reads TGTGCCACCAGCAGAGTTCCTAGCGGGACCACCTACAATGAGCAGTTCTTC.